This entry lists 10 T cell receptor beta chains sequenced from one sample in a study of CXCR3-negative and CXCR3-positive naive CD8 T cells. Overall study results and limits: CXCR3-expressing naive cells carried TRB CDR3s more hydrophobic than those of CXCR3-negative naive cells.

These TCRs' antigens remain unknown. UMI-tagged TRB cDNA libraries were built via 5' RACE. Using the 5' RACE reads, TCRdb records one entry per CDR3 protein without DNA. In total, the table holds some 150,000 distinct CDR3 sequences. Sample: naive CXCR3+ CD8+ T cells from blood. Noted subset: CD45RO-CCR7+CD27+CD95- naive CD8+ T cells expressing CXCR3 (TNR3+). These receptors were taken from a human donor in good health. Some clones in this sample may be carry-over from other donors' samples.

The chain employs TRBV6-5 and TRBJ1-5. The CDR3 spans 13 residues. Germline V CDR1 and CDR2: MNHEY, SVGAGI. CDR3: CASSYGYKQPQHF.

J is TRBJ2-4 and V is TRBV15; TCRdb's D call, TRBD2, is unchecked because there is no DNA. Germline V gives CDR1 LNHNV, CDR2 YYDKDF (reference sequence). This CDR3 has 18 residues. The CDR3 sequence is CATSRDGIAGLAKNIQYF.

The V gene is TRBV28, the J gene TRBJ2-5; checking the TCRdb D call of TRBD2 is not possible without DNA. Germline V lookup: CDR1 MDHEN, CDR2 SYDVKM. The CDR3 is made up of 17 amino acids. The CDR3 spells CASSFVFAGGPAETQYF.

The genes are TRBV14 and TRBJ2-7; TCRdb selects TRBD1, and the lack of DNA leaves this call unchecked. The germline V gene has CDR1 SGHDN and CDR2 FVKESK. This CDR3 comprises 15 residues. CDR3 residues: CASSMGQTGIYEQYF.

V gene TRBV5-1 combines with J gene TRBJ2-5; TCRdb returns TRBD1, unconfirmable since there is no DNA. The CDR3 is 14 amino acids. Looked up from germline, CDR1 is SGHRS and CDR2 is YFSETQ. CDR3 in amino acids: CASSPTGDEETQYF. Variable domain in full (rest from reference TRBV5-1 and TRBJ2-5): KAGVTQTPRYLIKTRGQQVTLSCSPISGHRSVSWYQQTPGQGLQFLFEYFSETQRNKGNFPGRFSGRQFSNSRSEMNVSTLELGDSALYLCASSPTGDEETQYFGPGTRLLVL.

The rearrangement links TRBV29-1 to TRBJ1-2; TCRdb's D call, TRBD1, is unchecked because there is no DNA. Germline-derived CDR1 and CDR2 are SQVTM and ANQGSEA. CDR3 length: 12 amino acids. The CDR3 loop reads CSVTGLDYGYTF.

This chain joins TRBV28 and TRBJ2-7; lacking DNA, the TRBD1 call made by TCRdb goes unchecked. The CDR3 consists of 16 residues. Germline CDR1 MDHEN, CDR2 SYDVKM. This CDR3 reads CASRPGDSGSSYEQYF.

This chain uses TRBV5-1 with TRBJ2-7; TCRdb returns TRBD1, unconfirmable since there is no DNA. Germline lookup yields CDR1 SGHRS and CDR2 YFSETQ. The CDR3 is 15 amino acids. This chain's CDR3 is CASSDQGPLSYEQYF.

The CDR3 sequence is CASGDRVVEQYF. This chain uses TRBV10-3 with TRBJ2-7; TCRdb names TRBD1, which stays unverified in the absence of DNA. Germline V gene lookup returns CDR1 ENHRY and CDR2 SYGVKD. The length of the CDR3 is 12 residues.

The chain uses TRBV6-6 and TRBJ1-1; TCRdb's D call of TRBD1 is untestable without DNA. This CDR3 is built from 13 residues. Germline assignment: CDR1 MNHNY and CDR2 SVGAGI (reference sequence). This CDR3 is CASRTDRVTEAFF.